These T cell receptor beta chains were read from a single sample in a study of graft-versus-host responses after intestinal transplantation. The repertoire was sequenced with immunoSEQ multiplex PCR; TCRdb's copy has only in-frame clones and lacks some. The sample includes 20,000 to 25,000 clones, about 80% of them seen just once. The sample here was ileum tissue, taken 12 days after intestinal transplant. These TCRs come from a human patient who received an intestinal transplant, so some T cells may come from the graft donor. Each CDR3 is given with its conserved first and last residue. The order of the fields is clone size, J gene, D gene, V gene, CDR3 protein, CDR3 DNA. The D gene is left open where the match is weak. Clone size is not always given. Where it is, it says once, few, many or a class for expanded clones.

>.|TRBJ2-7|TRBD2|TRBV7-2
CASSPPGLAGGYEQYF
TGTGCCAGCAGCCCCCCAGGACTAGCGGGGGGCTACGAGCAGTACTTC
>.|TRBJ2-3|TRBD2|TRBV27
CASSSLAGTSTDTQYF
TGTGCCAGCAGTTCTCTAGCGGGTACCAGCACAGATACGCAGTATTTT
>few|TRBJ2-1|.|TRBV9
CASSPDRNEQFF
TGTGCCAGCAGCCCTGATCGGAATGAGCAGTTCTTC
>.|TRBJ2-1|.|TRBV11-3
CASSLGGIPSYNEQFF
TGTGCCAGCAGCTTGGGCGGGATACCCTCCTACAATGAGCAGTTCTTC
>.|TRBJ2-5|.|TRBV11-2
CASSLYSRETQYF
TGTGCCAGCAGCTTATACTCGCGTGAGACCCAGTACTTC
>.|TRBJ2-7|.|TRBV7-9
CASSFEYYEQYF
TGTGCCAGCAGCTTTGAGTACTACGAGCAGTACTTC
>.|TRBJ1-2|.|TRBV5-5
CASSLGRGGYTF
TGTGCCAGCAGCTTGGGCCGGGGTGGCTACACCTTC
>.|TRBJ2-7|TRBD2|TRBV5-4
CASRRSGGNSYEQYF
TGTGCCAGCAGGCGTAGCGGGGGGAACTCCTACGAGCAGTACTTC
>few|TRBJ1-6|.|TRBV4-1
CASSQDQGRSPLHF
TGCGCCAGCAGCCAAGACCAGGGGAGATCACCCCTCCACTTT
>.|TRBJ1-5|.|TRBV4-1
CASSQDSGVQPQHF
TGCGCCAGCAGCCAAGATTCCGGGGTTCAGCCCCAGCATTTT
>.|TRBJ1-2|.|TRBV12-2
CASRFPLGGRTLYGYTF
TGTGCAAGTCGCTTTCCATTGGGGGGGCGGACCCTCTATGGCTACACCTTC
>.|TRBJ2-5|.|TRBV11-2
CASRRTPPGETQYF
TGTGCCAGCAGAAGGACACCGCCCGGAGAGACCCAGTACTTC
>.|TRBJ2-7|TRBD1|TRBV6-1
CASSGTGYPYEQYF
TGTGCCAGCAGTGGGACAGGGTATCCCTACGAGCAGTACTTC
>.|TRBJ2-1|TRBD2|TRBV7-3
CASSFGLAGNEQFF
TGTGCCAGCAGCTTTGGGCTAGCGGGGAATGAGCAGTTCTTC
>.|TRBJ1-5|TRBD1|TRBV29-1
CSVGVQGDQPQHF
TGCAGCGTTGGGGTCCAGGGGGATCAGCCCCAGCATTTT
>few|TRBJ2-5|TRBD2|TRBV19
CASSAPRGAQYF
TGTGCCAGTAGCGCCCCCCGGGGGGCCCAGTACTTC
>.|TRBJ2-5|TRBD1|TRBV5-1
CASSRGTGRGQETQYF
TGCGCCAGCAGCCGGGGGACAGGGAGGGGGCAAGAGACCCAGTACTTC
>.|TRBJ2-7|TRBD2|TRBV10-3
CAISGGESTYEQYF
TGTGCCATCAGCGGGGGGGAGTCTACCTACGAGCAGTACTTC